This T cell receptor beta chain appears in the sequencing data of a study of T cell responses to AZD1222 COVID-19 vaccine. This clone was seen more than once but under ten times. The antigen is undetermined. J was trimmed by 6 bases and V by 3 bases; bases with no gene match: 5. The CDR3 is 14 amino acids. Germline loops: CDR1 MGHRA, CDR2 YSYEKL. The assay was immunoSEQ multiplex PCR, and TCRdb's table has in-frame clones only and misses some. The sample has 200,000 or so clones; 88% are singletons. Broader study findings: It was only after the peak T cell response that any repertoires were sampled.

J is TRBJ1-5 and V is TRBV4-1; 7 bases are shared with TRBD1. This material consisted of peripheral blood, taken on day 0 of AZD1222 vaccination. The receptor's source is an adult in good health. CDR3 residues: CASSHPDRAQPQHF. The CDR3 DNA reads as TGCGCCAGCAGCCACCCAGACAGGGCTCAGCCCCAGCATTTT.